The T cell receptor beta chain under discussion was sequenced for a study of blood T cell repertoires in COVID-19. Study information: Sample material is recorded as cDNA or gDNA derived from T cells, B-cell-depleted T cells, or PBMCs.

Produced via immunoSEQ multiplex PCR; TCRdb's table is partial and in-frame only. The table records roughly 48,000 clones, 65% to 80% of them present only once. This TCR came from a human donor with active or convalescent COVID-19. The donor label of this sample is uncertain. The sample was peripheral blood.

The CDR3 loop reads CASSQDGGGNSNQPQHF. In DNA form, the CDR3 reads TGCGCCAGCAGCCAAGATGGGGGGGGTAATAGCAATCAGCCCCAGCATTTT. The chain joins TRBV4-1 to TRBJ1-5; D perhaps matches TRBD1 (5 bases). Looked up from germline, CDR1 is MGHRA and CDR2 is YSYEKL. The V gene lost 0 bases and the J gene lost 0 bases, with 12 bases spanning the gap. The CDR3 consists of 17 residues.